A single sample is the source of the 21 T cell receptor beta chains below, sequenced in a study of blood T cell repertoires in COVID-19. Profiling relied on immunoSEQ multiplex PCR, and the TCRdb table lists in-frame clones only, not all of them. The sample shows over 150,000 clones, more than 75% of them seen only once. Sequencing was performed on peripheral blood. The receptors stem from a man between 60 and 75 years old with COVID-19, enrolled during active disease.

The rearrangement uses TRBV19 and TRBJ2-1; 8 bases are a match to TRBD2. The CDR3 contains 14 residues. The V gene end was trimmed by 6 bases and the J gene end by 0 bases; junction bases not matched to a gene: 1. Germline V gene sequence: CDR1 LNHDA, CDR2 SQIVND (reference sequence). In nucleotides, the CDR3 is TGTGCCAGTAGCGGGGGGGGCTCCTACAATGAGCAGTTCTTC. Translating gives CASSGGGSYNEQFF. The full variable domain, with the rest looked up from reference TRBV19 and TRBJ2-1, is DGGITQSPKYLFRKEGQNVTLSCEQNLNHDAMYWYRQDPGQGLRLIYYSQIVNDFQKGDIAEGYSVSREKKESFPLTVTSAQKNPTAFYLCASSGGGSYNEQFFGPGTRLTVL.

The J gene is TRBJ2-1, the V gene TRBV6-5; a weak D match, TRBD1 (6 bases). Trimming left V 8 bases short and J 2 bases short, with 13 bases between. This CDR3 is built from 14 residues. The germline V gene encodes CDR1 MNHEY and CDR2 SVGAGI. This CDR3 reads CASGGGSPYNEQFF. The CDR3 region has the DNA TGTGCCAGCGGGGGCGGGTCCCCCTACAATGAGCAGTTCTTC.

This chain connects TRBV18 to TRBJ2-7, with 12 nucleotides matching TRBD1. V shed 5 bases and J 3 bases; nucleotides not matched to a gene: 8. Germline loops: CDR1 KGHSH, CDR2 LQKENI. The CDR3 totals 16 residues. The CDR3 DNA reads as TGTGCCAGCTCATCGGGACAGGGGGCCTTACACTACGAGCAGTACTTC. Protein sequence: CASSSGQGALHYEQYF. Drawing the rest from reference TRBV18 and TRBJ2-7, the complete variable domain is NAGVMQNPRHLVRRRGQEARLRCSPMKGHSHVYWYRQLPEEGLKFMVYLQKENIIDESGMPKERFSAEFPKEGPSILRIQQVVRGDSAAYFCASSSGQGALHYEQYFGPGTRLTVT.

The genes are TRBV6-2 or TRBV6-3 and TRBJ1-1; D gene unclear. Per germline, CDR1 MNHEY and CDR2 SVGEGT. CDR3 size: 15 residues. V was shortened by 0 bases and J by 5 bases, with 13 bases between the two germline ends. CDR3 residues: CASSYSRPGVTEAFF. The CDR3 nucleotides are TGTGCCAGCAGTTACTCGCGCCCGGGTGTGACTGAAGCTTTCTTT.

The rearrangement joins TRBV19 to TRBJ1-2; TRBD1 aligns across 8 bases. The CDR3 has 14 amino acids. V was pared by 5 bases and J by 5 bases, with 7 bases of the junction left unmatched. Germline V CDR1 and CDR2: LNHDA, SQIVND (reference sequence). The CDR3 region has the DNA TGTGCCAGTAGTTCCGACAGGGGAAAATATGGCTACACCTTC. Translation gives CASSSDRGKYGYTF.

The sample holds one count of this clone. The V call is TRBV29-1, the J call TRBJ2-7; 9 bases fit TRBD2. Trimming at V came to 5 bases and at J to 4 bases, leaving 6 bases not matched to a gene. The germline CDR1 and CDR2 sequences are SQVTM and ANQGSEA. The CDR3 consists of 13 residues. This CDR3 reads CSVRPGLAYEQYF. The CDR3 coding sequence is TGCAGCGTTCGGCCGGGACTAGCTTACGAGCAGTACTTC.

The J gene is TRBJ2-7, the V gene TRBV4-3, with TRBD1 as a possible D gene (5 bases). V lost 0 bases and J 5 bases, leaving 11 bases between the germline ends. This CDR3 has 14 amino acids. Per the germline V gene, CDR1 is LGHNA and CDR2 is YSLEER. Here the CDR3 DNA reads TGCGCCAGCAGCCAAGACTCGGCCAGGGACGAGCAGTACTTC. This encodes CASSQDSARDEQYF.

This clone was found a few times. V is TRBV4-3 and J is TRBJ1-1, with a weak D call TRBD1 (5 bases). Trimming took off 0 bases at V and 5 bases at J, with 22 bases between the two ends. Germline CDR1 reads LGHNA; CDR2 reads YSLEER. The CDR3 consists of 18 residues. CDR3 coding DNA: TGCGCCAGCAGCCAAGATCCCTTACCCCACGGGGGTTGGACTGAAGCTTTCTTT. Its protein product is CASSQDPLPHGGWTEAFF.

The gene calls are TRBV19 and TRBJ2-1; tentative D call: TRBD2 (6 bases). Trimming took off 4 bases at V and 2 bases at J, with 15 bases between the two ends. The CDR3 sequence is 16 residues long. Germline V gene lookup returns CDR1 LNHDA and CDR2 SQIVND (reference sequence). The CDR3: CASSTQGRLPYNEQFF. The DNA for the CDR3 is TGTGCCAGTAGTACGCAAGGGAGGCTCCCCTACAATGAGCAGTTCTTC.

This clone was observed once. CDR3 bases: TGTGCCAGCAGTTACTCAGGACTCAGGCACTCCTACGAGCAGTACTTC. This gives the protein CASSYSGLRHSYEQYF. The chain carries TRBV6-6 and TRBJ2-7, with TRBD2 as a possible D gene (5 bases). V was trimmed by 0 bases and J by 0 bases, leaving 12 bases between them. CDR1 is MNHNY and CDR2 is SVGAGI in the germline V gene (reference sequence). CDR3 length equals 16 residues.

The chain employs TRBV28 and TRBJ1-1; the D gene is possibly TRBD1 (5 bases). The CDR3 has 14 amino acids. CDR1 MDHEN and CDR2 SYDVKM come from the germline V gene. The ends were cut back, 2 bases at V and 2 bases at J, with 9 bases in the middle. The CDR3 region is CASSLGAHNTEAFF. Here the CDR3 DNA reads TGTGCCAGCAGTTTAGGGGCCCATAACACTGAAGCTTTCTTT.

The chain recombines TRBV5-1 with TRBJ1-2; D not resolved. This CDR3 has 16 amino acids. With 0 bases removed from V and 5 bases from J, the gap between germline ends came to 17 bases. CDR1 and CDR2 (germline): SGHRS, YFSETQ. The CDR3 DNA follows: TGCGCCAGCAGCTTGGTAATTTTTCCTGCGAATTATGGCTACACCTTC. Its translation is CASSLVIFPANYGYTF.

This rearrangement joins TRBV5-8 to TRBJ1-1; weak D call: TRBD1 (5 bases). This CDR3 has 13 amino acids. The V and J ends lost 9 bases and 2 bases respectively, with 14 bases between them. In germline, CDR1 is SGHTS, CDR2 YDEGEE. DNA for the CDR3: TGTGCCACCCAGTTACAGGTTAACACTGAAGCTTTCTTT. Protein product: CATQLQVNTEAFF.

The CDR3, as DNA: TGCGCCAGCAGCCAAGATTATTCAGCAGGGGGCATTTATGGCTACACCTTC. Its protein is CASSQDYSAGGIYGYTF. The genes are TRBV4-1 and TRBJ1-2; 8 bases are a match to TRBD1. The CDR3 covers 17 residues. The trim removed 0 bases at V and 5 bases at J, leaving 11 bases unmatched. Per germline, CDR1 MGHRA and CDR2 YSYEKL.

V and J are TRBV27 and TRBJ2-7, with D perhaps TRBD2 (6 bases). The V end lost 5 bases, the J end lost 2 bases, and 16 bases lay between the germline ends. CDR1 is MNHEY and CDR2 is SMNVEV in the germline V gene (reference sequence). The CDR3 extends over 15 amino acids. CDR3 sequence (DNA): TGTGCCAGCAGTAGGGTCTTGGGGGGTCCCTACGAGCAGTACTTC. Translated: CASSRVLGGPYEQYF.

The chain carries TRBV18 and TRBJ2-2; D remains ambiguous. Germline-derived CDR1 and CDR2 are KGHSH and LQKENI. Trimming left V 3 bases short and J 0 bases short, with 11 bases between. The CDR3 is made up of 16 amino acids. In DNA, the CDR3 is TGTGCCAGCTCACCGATCGTCCTAGCGAACACCGGGGAGCTGTTTTTT. The encoded protein is CASSPIVLANTGELFF.

The CDR3 sequence is CASSGLVNYGYTF. The DNA of the CDR3 is TGCGCCAGCAGCGGGCTGGTTAACTATGGCTACACCTTC. The V call is TRBV4-1, the J call TRBJ1-2; D not resolved. Trimming took off 5 bases at V and 1 base at J, with 8 bases between the two ends. Germline lookup yields CDR1 MGHRA and CDR2 YSYEKL. CDR3 size: 13 residues.

The chain carries TRBV3-1 (or the pseudogene TRBV3-2) and TRBJ2-5; TRBD2 agrees at 8 bases. Germline lookup yields CDR1 LGHDT and CDR2 YNNKEL (reference sequence). The V gene end was trimmed by 3 bases and the J gene end by 0 bases; junction bases not matched to a gene: 3. The CDR3 has 15 residues. The CDR3 here is CASSQFSGNQETQYF. The DNA for the CDR3 is TGTGCCAGCAGCCAGTTTAGCGGGAACCAAGAGACCCAGTACTTC.

The chain has TRBV24-1 and TRBJ2-5, with D perhaps TRBD1 (6 bases). Deletions cut 9 bases from V and 5 bases from J, with 15 bases between. There are 13 residues in the CDR3. CDR1 and CDR2 from the germline V gene are KGHDR and SFDVKD. CDR3 region: CATADSLIETQYF. The CDR3 DNA sequence: TGTGCCACCGCGGACAGTCTAATTGAGACCCAGTACTTC.

This clone was detected a few times. The chain has TRBV5-1 and TRBJ2-2; weak D call: TRBD1 (7 bases). V lost 6 bases and J 4 bases, leaving 16 bases between the germline ends. The CDR3 is 15 amino acids. Germline loops: CDR1 SGHRS, CDR2 YFSETQ. CDR3 region: CASTLGGGGTGELFF. The CDR3 DNA reads as TGCGCCAGCACCCTAGGAGGGGGCGGCACCGGGGAGCTGTTTTTT. The whole variable domain, remainder taken from reference TRBV5-1 and TRBJ2-2, is KAGVTQTPRYLIKTRGQQVTLSCSPISGHRSVSWYQQTPGQGLQFLFEYFSETQRNKGNFPGRFSGRQFSNSRSEMNVSTLELGDSALYLCASTLGGGGTGELFFGEGSRLTVL.

The V gene is TRBV7-2, the J gene TRBJ2-2; tentative D call: TRBD1 (5 bases). Germline V gene lookup returns CDR1 SGHTA and CDR2 FQGNSA. The CDR3 totals 15 residues. Trimming left V 0 bases short and J 1 base short, with 6 bases between. Written as DNA, the CDR3 is TGTGCCAGCAGCTTAGCAGGACAGAACACCGGGGAGCTGTTTTTT. Protein sequence: CASSLAGQNTGELFF.